The entry that follows covers one T cell receptor beta chain sequence. What it recognizes is unknown. As to time point: week 35, safety follow-up. Vaccine doses each comprised 300 ug of mutant IDH1 20-mer peptide, with topical imiquimod. New WHO grade 3 or 4 astrocytomas that were IDH1-mutant and ATRX-lost occurred in the donors. CDR3 length: 15 residues. Germline CDR1 and CDR2: SGHRS and YFSETQ. V shed 3 bases, J shed 4 bases, and the junction held 8 bases outside the gene matches. Clones were read by immunoSEQ multiplex PCR, and TCRdb kept only the in-frame ones, dropping some. The sample holds approximately 50,000 clones, roughly nine tenths seen once. The data derive from a study of a mutant IDH1 vaccine in newly diagnosed glioma. Study summary: Vaccination started 4-6 weeks after radiotherapy alone, or with temozolomide cycles. There were approximately 62% males and 37.5% females among treated patients, whose mean age was about 41 years.

Overall study results and limits: It was about 93% of patients that developed vaccine-induced immune responses.

The chain couples TRBV5-1 to TRBJ1-2, with 8 bases matching TRBD1. This sequence was found in a man aged 35 to 55 with glioma. The sequencing here drew on PBMCs, taken from a glioma patient whose treatment included an IDH1 peptide vaccine. CDR3 DNA sequence: TGCGCCAGCAGCTCGGGGGACAGGCATTTCTATGGCTACACCTTC. Its translation is CASSSGDRHFYGYTF.